The 12 T cell receptor beta chains given below trace back to one sample, sequenced in a study of blood T cell repertoires in COVID-19. The protocol was immunoSEQ multiplex PCR, while the TCRdb copy is restricted to in-frame clones and leaves out a portion. Altogether about 150,000 clones are present, more than 80% being singletons, with the ten largest covering around 15%. The sample consisted of peripheral blood. Receptors were obtained from a man aged 18 to 30 with COVID-19, enrolled during active disease.

The rearrangement joins TRBV5-1 to TRBJ2-7, with 9 positions matching TRBD1. Germline CDR1 is SGHRS and CDR2 is YFSETQ. The CDR3 is 13 amino acids. V was clipped by 5 bases and J by 3 bases; unmatched bases: 3. The CDR3 region is CASRGTGIYEQYF. The CDR3 DNA reads TGCGCCAGCAGGGGGACAGGGATCTACGAGCAGTACTTC.

In this sample, this clone turned up a few times. This chain uses TRBV28 with TRBJ2-2, with 13 bases lining up with TRBD2. The germline V gene has CDR1 MDHEN and CDR2 SYDVKM. Losses at the gene ends were 5 bases for V and 1 base for J; bases not matched to a gene: 1. This CDR3 is built from 16 residues. The CDR3 bases are TGTGCCAGCAGTCGACTAGCGGGAGGGAACACCGGGGAGCTGTTTTTT. Translating gives CASSRLAGGNTGELFF.

This clone has only a few counts. The chain uses TRBV5-1 and TRBJ1-6, with 9 nucleotides matching TRBD1. Germline CDR1 reads SGHRS; CDR2 reads YFSETQ. Trimming at V came to 0 bases and at J to 6 bases, leaving 1 base not matched to a gene. The CDR3 totals 15 residues. The CDR3 DNA reads as TGCGCCAGCAGCTTGGGGACAGGGGCTAATTCACCCCTCCACTTT. This codes for CASSLGTGANSPLHF.

The chain is built from TRBV29-1 and TRBJ2-7, with 11 positions matching TRBD2. CDR3 length: 12 residues. The germline V gene has CDR1 SQVTM and CDR2 ANQGSEA. With V trimmed by 6 bases and J by 4 bases, 2 bases remained unmatched. CDR3 region: CSVTSGSYEQYF. The CDR3 region has the DNA TGCAGCGTAACTAGCGGGAGTTACGAGCAGTACTTC.

The gene calls are TRBV29-1 and TRBJ2-4; 11 positions match TRBD2. The CDR3 spans 20 residues. Germline loops: CDR1 SQVTM, CDR2 ANQGSEA. V lost 5 bases, J lost 3 bases, and 21 bases stayed unmatched. CDR3 protein: CSVSRGSGRAGDKVKNIQYF. DNA for the CDR3: TGCAGCGTTTCCCGGGGTAGCGGGAGGGCCGGGGATAAGGTCAAAAACATTCAGTACTTC.

J is TRBJ1-2 and V is TRBV12-3 or TRBV12-4, with 8 bases fitting TRBD1. J lost 8 bases, V lost 6 bases, and 8 bases had no gene match. The length of the CDR3 is 13 residues. The CDR3 coding sequence is TGTGCCAGCAGCTTTGACAGGGGTGGGGGCTACACCTTC. Translation: CASSFDRGGGYTF.

In this sample, this clone turned up once. The chain links TRBV6-6 to TRBJ1-1; 10 bases fit TRBD1. Germline-derived CDR1 and CDR2 are MNHNY and SVGAGI (reference sequence). This CDR3 has 15 amino acids. With 6 bases clipped from V and 11 bases from J, the junction kept 15 bases outside the gene matches. The CDR3: CASRRYRGQGISAFF. CDR3 bases: TGTGCCAGCAGGAGGTATAGGGGACAGGGGATATCGGCTTTCTTT.

The chain couples TRBV10-3 to TRBJ1-3; D perhaps matches TRBD1 (5 bases). Germline CDR1 is ENHRY and CDR2 is SYGVKD. The V gene lost 6 bases and the J gene lost 0 bases, with 15 bases spanning the gap. The CDR3 sequence is 16 residues long. Here the CDR3 reads CAIRRGDSISGNTIYF. CDR3 in DNA: TGTGCCATCAGGCGGGGGGACTCAATCTCTGGAAACACCATATATTTT.

The rearrangement joins TRBV29-1 to TRBJ2-4; D is undetermined. With 4 bases removed from V and 7 bases from J, the gap between germline ends came to 11 bases. CDR3 length: 12 amino acids. Germline V gene data show CDR1 as SQVTM and CDR2 as ANQGSEA. DNA of the CDR3: TGCAGCGTTGTTGAGGTTGGGAACATTCAGTACTTC. It encodes CSVVEVGNIQYF.

The table lists this clone with a count of one. The chain links TRBV15 to TRBJ1-2, with D maybe TRBD1 (6 bases). V was clipped by 1 base and J by 3 bases, with 9 bases between them. The CDR3 length is 14 residues. From germline, CDR1 is LNHNV and CDR2 YYDKDF (reference sequence). CDR3 protein: CATSRGRQDYGYTF. CDR3 nucleotides: TGTGCCACCAGCAGAGGCAGACAGGACTATGGCTACACCTTC.

The rearrangement uses TRBV7-9 and TRBJ1-2; D possibly corresponds to TRBD1 (6 bases). The germline V gene has CDR1 SEHNR and CDR2 FQNEAQ (reference sequence). V lost 5 bases and J 8 bases, leaving 24 bases between the germline ends. This CDR3 comprises 16 residues. CDR3 bases: TGTGCCAGCAGCACCCGGACAGTTCCACCGATGGCGGGCTACACCTTC. Its protein is CASSTRTVPPMAGYTF.

This rearrangement joins TRBV5-4 to TRBJ2-3; D is unresolved. V lost 0 bases and J 0 bases, leaving 5 bases between the germline ends. Germline V gene lookup returns CDR1 SGHNT and CDR2 YYREEE (reference sequence). The CDR3 loop spans 14 amino acids. CDR3 DNA sequence: TGTGCCAGCAGCTTGGCAGGTAGCACAGATACGCAGTATTTT. It translates to CASSLAGSTDTQYF. Using reference TRBV5-4 and TRBJ2-3 for the parts outside the CDR3, the full variable domain is ETGVTQSPTHLIKTRGQQVTLRCSSQSGHNTVSWYQQALGQGPQFIFQYYREEENGRGNFPPRFSGLQFPNYSSELNVNALELDDSALYLCASSLAGSTDTQYFGPGTRLTVL.